One and the same sample provided the 17 T cell receptor beta chains below, sequenced in a study of CD8+CD57+ T cells in acquired aplastic anemia. TCR beta VDJ and CDR3 were profiled, and genomic DNA was the template. TCRdb reprocessed the reads via MiXCR and lists one record per CDR3 protein. The sample has roughly 300,000 distinct CDR3 sequences; approximately 55% are singletons. Sequenced: sorted CD4+, CD8+, or CD8+CD57+ T cells (not recorded which) from PBMCs. Receptors originate from a human donor with severe aplastic anemia or a healthy control (not recorded which).

As concerns this clonotype: A read error may explain this, as a much larger clone is one base away. The chain recombines TRBV3-1 with TRBJ2-7, with 8 nucleotides matching TRBD2. The CDR3 sequence is 16 residues long. Germline lookup yields CDR1 LGHDT and CDR2 YNNKEL (reference sequence). The J segment lost 1 base and the V segment lost 5 bases, leaving 10 bases of the junction unmatched. CDR3 residues: CASSWTGGFISYEQYF. The CDR3 DNA reads TGTGCCAGCAGCTGGACGGGGGGGTTCATTTCCTACGAGCAGTACTTC.

This clonotype was counted once. The chain has TRBV7-2 and TRBJ1-5; D is undetermined. Trimming took off 5 bases at V and 4 bases at J, with 9 bases between the two ends. CDR1 is SGHTA and CDR2 is FQGNSA in the germline V gene. This CDR3 is built from 13 residues. The CDR3, as DNA: TGTGCCAGCAGCCCCCAGTATAATCAGCCCCAGCATTTT. Translated: CASSPQYNQPQHF.

This chain links TRBV6-2 or TRBV6-3 with TRBJ1-2, with a possible D match to TRBD1 (5 bases). CDR1 MNHEY and CDR2 SVGEGT come from the germline V gene. This CDR3 contains 13 residues. The V and J ends lost 6 bases and 4 bases respectively, with 12 bases between them. The CDR3 sequence: CASSTGGPYGYTF. Here the CDR3 DNA reads TGTGCCAGCAGCACTGGGGGTCCCTATGGCTACACCTTC.

Turning to this clonotype: No conserved phenylalanine or tryptophan ends this CDR3, so it is likely a read error. CDR3: CASSLGQSNYGYTS. The CDR3 DNA is TGTGCCAGCAGCCTCGGACAGTCTAACTATGGCTACACCTCC. V usage is TRBV7-8 and J usage is TRBJ1-2; a possible D gene is TRBD1 (6 bases). The CDR3 consists of 14 residues. Between the trimmed V and J ends, which lost 5 bases and 0 bases, there was a span of 10 bases. Germline values: CDR1 SGHVS, CDR2 FQNEAQ.

The rearrangement joins TRBV29-1 to TRBJ2-5; 9 bases are shared with TRBD1. The CDR3 sequence is 14 residues long. Germline lookup yields CDR1 SQVTM and CDR2 ANQGSEA. J was trimmed by 2 bases and V by 3 bases; bases with no gene match: 4. CDR3: CSVEADRGQETQYF. The DNA for the CDR3 is TGCAGCGTTGAGGCCGACAGGGGGCAAGAGACCCAGTACTTC.

The chain is built from TRBV7-9 and TRBJ2-5; 12 nucleotides line up with TRBD1. The length of the CDR3 is 16 residues. The junction had 5 bases not matched to a gene; V was cut back by 1 base and J by 5 bases. Germline CDR1 reads SEHNR; CDR2 reads FQNEAQ (reference sequence). For the CDR3, the DNA is TGTGCCAGCAGCTTAGTGGGACAGGGGGCTCGGGAGACCCAGTACTTC. Amino acids: CASSLVGQGARETQYF.

This clonotype was detected once. The chain employs TRBV24-1 and TRBJ1-2; the D is unclear. The CDR3 is 11 residues long. Germline V lookup: CDR1 KGHDR, CDR2 SFDVKD. V was pared by 3 bases and J by 7 bases, with 5 bases between. CDR3 nucleotides: TGTGCCACCAGTGATCTAGGTGGCTACACCTTC. Translating gives CATSDLGGYTF.

This clonotype showed up just once. CDR3 sequence (DNA): TGCAGTGCTAGTCCTAGCGGAACCTACGAGCAGTACTTC. As protein: CSASPSGTYEQYF. The V gene is TRBV20-1, the J gene TRBJ2-7; 7 positions agree with TRBD2. Germline trimming cut 3 bases from V and 2 bases from J; bases unmatched to any gene: 4. The germline V gene encodes CDR1 DFQATT and CDR2 SNEGSKA (reference sequence). The length of the CDR3 is 13 residues.

The CDR3 sequence is CAISDWANEAFF. The CDR3 coding sequence is TGTGCCATCAGTGATTGGGCTAATGAAGCTTTCTTT. The V gene is TRBV10-3, the J gene TRBJ1-1; D is undetermined. Germline CDR1 ENHRY, CDR2 SYGVKD. The CDR3 length is 12 residues. Trimming shortened V by 3 bases and J by 7 bases, and 9 bases separated the two germline ends.

This sequence joins TRBV20-1 and TRBJ2-1; the D is unclear. From germline, CDR1 is DFQATT and CDR2 SNEGSKA (reference sequence). The V gene lost 5 bases and the J gene lost 9 bases, with 8 bases spanning the gap. The CDR3 sequence is 10 residues long. The CDR3 reads CSAHRTEQFF. Written as DNA, the CDR3 is TGCAGTGCTCACCGCACTGAGCAGTTCTTC.

This clonotype was detected only once. This chain joins TRBV7-3 and TRBJ1-6; D gene ambiguous. CDR3 length equals 14 residues. V was clipped by 2 bases and J by 6 bases, with 8 bases between them. The germline gives CDR1 SGHTA, CDR2 FQGTGA. Here the CDR3 reads CASSLARANSPLHF. The DNA for the CDR3 is TGTGCCAGCAGCTTAGCGCGGGCTAATTCACCCCTCCACTTT.

This chain joins TRBV20-1 and TRBJ1-1; TRBD1 might be the D (5 bases). The V gene's germline CDR1 is DFQATT and CDR2 SNEGSKA (reference sequence). The CDR3 loop spans 13 amino acids. The ends were cut back, 6 bases at V and 2 bases at J, with 13 bases in the middle. CDR3 sequence reads: CSAIRDLNTEAFF. The DNA of the CDR3 is TGCAGTGCGATCCGGGACCTCAACACTGAAGCTTTCTTT.

V and J are TRBV2 and TRBJ1-2; D gene unclear. The CDR3 runs 12 residues. Germline V CDR1 and CDR2: SNHLY, FYNNEI. Trimming removed 5 bases from V and 6 bases from J, with 10 bases in between. The CDR3 DNA reads as TGTGCCAGCAGTTTCGTTGGACATGGCTACACCTTC. Translation gives CASSFVGHGYTF. Together with reference TRBV2 and TRBJ1-2, the CDR3 gives the full variable domain: EPEVTQTPSHQVTQMGQEVILRCVPISNHLYFYWYRQILGQKVEFLVSFYNNEISEKSEIFDDQFSVERPDGSNFTLKIRSTKLEDSAMYFCASSFVGHGYTFGSGTRLTVV.

This clonotype was found a few times. This chain uses TRBV7-9 with TRBJ2-5; 11 bases are a match to TRBD2. Germline CDR1 and CDR2: SEHNR and FQNEAQ (reference sequence). The ends lost 2 bases at V and 4 bases at J; junction bases unmatched: 3. The CDR3 extends over 15 amino acids. CDR3 DNA sequence: TGTGCCAGCAGCTTACACGGACTAGCGGGAGAGACCCAGTACTTC. It is translated as CASSLHGLAGETQYF.

This sequence joins TRBV2 and TRBJ2-5; 10 bases line up with TRBD2. Germline V gene lookup returns CDR1 SNHLY and CDR2 FYNNEI. This CDR3 has 17 amino acids. The junction had 7 bases not matched to a gene; V was cut back by 2 bases and J by 1 base. CDR3 loop: CASSEWWLAGVQETQYF. The CDR3 region has the DNA TGTGCCAGCAGTGAATGGTGGCTAGCGGGAGTCCAAGAGACCCAGTACTTC. The whole variable domain, remainder taken from reference TRBV2 and TRBJ2-5, is EPEVTQTPSHQVTQMGQEVILRCVPISNHLYFYWYRQILGQKVEFLVSFYNNEISEKSEIFDDQFSVERPDGSNFTLKIRSTKLEDSAMYFCASSEWWLAGVQETQYFGPGTRLLVL.

This chain links TRBV10-3 with TRBJ2-7; D unresolved. Trimming shortened V by 3 bases and J by 7 bases, and 25 bases separated the two germline ends. Germline lookup yields CDR1 ENHRY and CDR2 SYGVKD. The CDR3 length is 17 residues. Here the CDR3 DNA reads TGTGCCATCAGTGAAGGTCCTAGGACCCACTCCTACAATGAGCAGTACTTC. It specifies CAISEGPRTHSYNEQYF.

DNA for the CDR3: TGCAGTGCTGTCACAGGGACTCGCAATCAGCCCCAGCATTTT. Translating it yields CSAVTGTRNQPQHF. The rearrangement uses TRBV20-1 and TRBJ1-5, with a weak D call TRBD1 (6 bases). Germline V gene data show CDR1 as DFQATT and CDR2 as SNEGSKA (reference sequence). The CDR3 is made up of 14 amino acids. Trimming left V 5 bases short and J 2 bases short, with 13 bases between.